The clone carrying this T cell receptor beta chain has only a few counts. The antigen is not known. The sample comes from a study of blood T cells in healthy people across ages. CDR3 length: 18 amino acids. Germline V gene data show CDR1 as LGHNA and CDR2 as YNFKEQ. Trimming took 2 bases from V and 3 from J; bases not matched to a gene: 12. Using a J-beta primer mix together with a sample-barcoded 5' primer, a second PCR was run for roughly 7 to 12 cycles. Each CDR3 protein gets one entry after TCRdb re-called the 5' RACE reads with MiXCR. Here the sample spans about 970,000 distinct CDR3 sequences, just over 50% being singletons. Isolation per sample recovered at least 7 million PBMCs. General study points: Any conclusive comparison of naive versus antigen-experienced cells was prevented by using unsorted PBMCs.

This TCR was sampled from a woman aged 55-70 years in good health. The sequencing sample was made of blood. The chain combines TRBV4-2 with TRBJ2-3; 9 positions agree with TRBD2. Here the CDR3 reads CASSQPVPVAGETDTQYF. The CDR3 DNA sequence: TGTGCCAGCAGCCAACCTGTACCCGTAGCGGGAGAAACAGATACGCAGTATTTT.